This TCR beta chain appears in the sequencing data of a study of resident and recirculating memory T cells in vitiligo. About the study: Samples were epidermis from two lesional and two nonlesional sites, plus PBMCs.

Between the trimmed V and J ends, which lost 3 bases and 6 bases, there was a span of 28 bases. This CDR3 has 19 amino acids. The V gene's germline CDR1 is SGHTS and CDR2 YDEGEE. A word on this clone: Its antigen is unidentified.

Only in-frame clones appear in the TCRdb table, and some are missing; sequencing was by immunoSEQ multiplex PCR. The sample has 60,000 to 80,000 clones; about 89% are singletons. Stability required unchanged lesions during the previous 6 months. Overall study results and limits: Non-conserved TCRs across sites and patients suggested distinct clones per lesion. Vitiligo lesions lacked a unique dominant clone, and clonality varied.

Sequenced sample: blood. The chain couples TRBV5-8 to TRBJ2-1, with a tentative D call TRBD2 (6 bases). The TCR was taken from a male donor with vitiligo. The CDR3, as DNA: TGTGCCAGCAGCTGGGGGATACGCAGGGAGCATGGGGGGTTCAATGAGCAGTTCTTC. Protein sequence: CASSWGIRREHGGFNEQFF.